This TCR beta chain was identified during a study of T cells expressing NK-cell markers. Study context: The sequencing cohort of eight donors included seven HCMV-seropositive individuals and one seronegative individual.

Notes on this clonotype: Its antigen is not identified.

Whole-study findings and limits: Dominant NKG2C+ clonotypes accounted for about 1.0-8% of CD8+ T cells in about 6 donors. Specificity for HCMV among expanded NKG2C+ T cell clones was not established.

Germline CDR1 is LNHNV and CDR2 is YYDKDF (reference sequence). The CDR3 loop spans 19 amino acids. TCRdb reprocessed the 5' RACE reads, with one entry per CDR3 protein and no DNA. This sample's table reports about 400,000 distinct CDR3 sequences. This receptor was obtained from a woman aged 50 to 65 in good health. This sequence joins TRBV15 and TRBJ2-1; lacking DNA, the TRBD2 call made by TCRdb goes unchecked. Sequenced sample: blood T cells: a sorted CD56 or NKG2C T cell subset, CD4+ or CD8+ T cells, or bulk PBMC T cells (not recorded which). Here the CDR3 reads CATSRRTSGRAMVYNEQFF.